The clone carrying this T cell receptor beta chain was recorded at least ten times. What it binds is not known. Authors of the study amplified TCR beta CDR3 regions from RNA transcripts. HTBI primers drove first-round RT-PCR of the TCR CDR3. Each CDR3 protein gets one entry after TCRdb re-called the multiplex PCR reads with MiXCR. The data contain approximately 700,000 distinct CDR3 sequences, about 17% of them singletons. Patients counted as stable if ophthalmopathy did not develop within 18 months. Diagnoses used clinical symptoms, serum thyroxine and TRAb, thyroid ultrasound and orbital computed tomography. The record originates from a study of T cells in Graves' hyperthyroidism and ophthalmopathy. General observations from the study: A median about 6.5 months before onset, the model predicted ophthalmopathy.

The V and J ends lost 5 bases and 9 bases, in that order; junction bases with no gene match: 16. The CDR3 has 16 residues. The germline V gene has CDR1 LNHNV and CDR2 YYDKDF (reference sequence). The TCR comes from a man aged 18-30 years with Graves' hyperthyroidism. The chain carries TRBV15 and TRBJ1-5; TRBD1 matches 7 bases. Sequencing was carried out using blood. In DNA, the CDR3 is TGTGCCACCAGCGCAACGTCCCGGGACAGCTCAGGGCCCCAGCATTTT. It encodes CATSATSRDSSGPQHF.